These T cell receptor beta chains were read from a single sample in a study of shared T cell receptors in the human thymus. Some clones are missing from TCRdb's copy, which holds only in-frame ones; the method was immunoSEQ multiplex PCR. The sample has hundreds of thousands of clones, approximately 89% seen once. The sample was also linked to a second study, of human thymus T cells.

The sequenced material came from thymocytes. These receptors were obtained from a boy younger than two with a congenital heart defect. Each CDR3 is given with its conserved first and last residue. The D gene is left open where the match is weak. Clone sizes are given selectively: once, few, many, or a class where the clone is expanded.

V gene: TRBV6-5
D gene: TRBD2
clone size: few
J gene: TRBJ2-3
CDR3 protein: CASNELAGSDTQYF
CDR3 DNA: TGTGCCAGCAATGAACTAGCGGGATCGGATACGCAGTATTTT

V gene: TRBV27
D gene: -
clone size: -
J gene: TRBJ1-5
CDR3 protein: CASNPGGSPHQPQHF
CDR3 DNA: TGTGCCAGCAATCCGGGGGGGTCCCCACATCAGCCCCAGCATTTT

V gene: TRBV5-4
D gene: TRBD1
clone size: -
J gene: TRBJ1-1
CDR3 protein: CASSSRQGGGLNTEAFF
CDR3 DNA: TGTGCCAGCAGCTCTAGGCAGGGGGGAGGATTGAACACTGAAGCTTTCTTT

V gene: TRBV14
D gene: TRBD1
clone size: once
J gene: TRBJ2-1
CDR3 protein: CASSQATGTGYYNEQFF
CDR3 DNA: TGTGCCAGCAGCCAAGCTACCGGGACAGGGTATTACAATGAGCAGTTCTTC

V gene: TRBV28
D gene: -
clone size: few
J gene: TRBJ1-3
CDR3 protein: CASSPGQGPGNTIYF
CDR3 DNA: TGTGCCAGCAGTCCTGGCCAGGGTCCGGGAAACACCATATATTTT

V gene: TRBV6-5
D gene: TRBD2
clone size: -
J gene: TRBJ2-6
CDR3 protein: CASLAGVSGANVLTF
CDR3 DNA: TGTGCCTCCTTAGCGGGAGTCTCTGGGGCCAACGTCCTGACTTTC

V gene: TRBV28
D gene: -
clone size: -
J gene: TRBJ1-2
CDR3 protein: CASSLKGAGRFYGYTF
CDR3 DNA: TGTGCCAGCAGTTTAAAGGGTGCGGGGCGCTTTTATGGCTACACCTTC

V gene: TRBV21-1
D gene: -
clone size: -
J gene: TRBJ1-6
CDR3 protein: CASKSWGRIDSPLHF
CDR3 DNA: TGTGCCAGCAAGTCTTGGGGGCGGATAGATTCACCCCTCCACTTT

V gene: TRBV11-3
D gene: -
clone size: -
J gene: TRBJ1-2
CDR3 protein: CASSLDQVPAPYGYTF
CDR3 DNA: TGTGCCAGCAGCTTAGATCAGGTACCGGCGCCCTATGGCTACACCTTC

V gene: TRBV5-6
D gene: -
clone size: -
J gene: TRBJ2-5
CDR3 protein: CASVQSGGNGETQYF
CDR3 DNA: TGTGCCAGCGTTCAGTCGGGCGGGAATGGAGAGACCCAGTACTTC

V gene: TRBV2
D gene: -
clone size: -
J gene: TRBJ1-3
CDR3 protein: CASSEILVANTIYF
CDR3 DNA: TGTGCCAGCAGTGAAATCTTAGTTGCAAACACCATATATTTT

V gene: TRBV14
D gene: TRBD2
clone size: -
J gene: TRBJ2-1
CDR3 protein: CASSQVVSGSKNEQFF
CDR3 DNA: TGTGCCAGCAGCCAAGTTGTTAGCGGGAGTAAAAATGAGCAGTTCTTC

V gene: TRBV7-9
D gene: -
clone size: -
J gene: TRBJ2-1
CDR3 protein: CASSLEAGGLGSNEQFF
CDR3 DNA: TGTGCCAGCAGCTTAGAGGCAGGTGGGCTCGGTAGCAATGAGCAGTTCTTC

V gene: TRBV13
D gene: TRBD1
clone size: -
J gene: TRBJ2-3
CDR3 protein: CASSGQGLGTDTQYF
CDR3 DNA: TGTGCCAGCAGCGGACAGGGCCTTGGAACAGATACGCAGTATTTT

V gene: TRBV28
D gene: -
clone size: -
J gene: TRBJ1-4
CDR3 protein: CASERARGKEKLFF
CDR3 DNA: TGTGCCAGCGAAAGGGCCCGGGGAAAGGAAAAACTGTTTTTT

V gene: TRBV10-3
D gene: -
clone size: -
J gene: TRBJ2-3
CDR3 protein: CATEDQGLPTDTQYF
CDR3 DNA: TGTGCCACCGAAGATCAGGGTCTTCCCACAGATACGCAGTATTTT

V gene: TRBV5-1
D gene: -
clone size: once
J gene: TRBJ1-1
CDR3 protein: CASSFSTFDRRDTEAFF
CDR3 DNA: TGCGCCAGCAGCTTTTCTACCTTCGACAGAAGGGACACTGAAGCTTTCTTT

V gene: TRBV7-9
D gene: TRBD1
clone size: -
J gene: TRBJ1-2
CDR3 protein: CASSLLQGSGGYTF
CDR3 DNA: TGTGCCAGCAGCTTACTACAGGGGTCAGGTGGCTACACCTTC

V gene: TRBV11-2
D gene: TRBD2
clone size: -
J gene: TRBJ2-5
CDR3 protein: CASSLDLSGGRKETQYF
CDR3 DNA: TGTGCCAGCAGCTTAGATTTGAGCGGGGGGAGGAAAGAGACCCAGTACTTC

V gene: TRBV27
D gene: -
clone size: -
J gene: TRBJ2-1
CDR3 protein: CASSLYSSYNEQFF
CDR3 DNA: TGTGCCAGCAGTCTGTACAGCTCCTACAATGAGCAGTTCTTC

V gene: TRBV7-2
D gene: -
clone size: -
J gene: TRBJ2-3
CDR3 protein: CASSLDLTTSTDTQYF
CDR3 DNA: TGTGCCAGCAGCTTAGATTTGACAACTAGCACAGATACGCAGTATTTT

V gene: TRBV6-4
D gene: TRBD1
clone size: -
J gene: TRBJ2-3
CDR3 protein: CASSADTDRSTDTQYF
CDR3 DNA: TGTGCCAGCAGTGCCGACACGGACAGGAGCACAGATACGCAGTATTTT

V gene: TRBV10-3
D gene: TRBD1
clone size: -
J gene: TRBJ2-7
CDR3 protein: CAISESGTVVYEQYF
CDR3 DNA: TGTGCCATCAGTGAGTCCGGGACAGTCGTCTACGAGCAGTACTTC

V gene: TRBV11-1
D gene: TRBD1
clone size: -
J gene: TRBJ1-4
CDR3 protein: CASSPGTGPTNEKLFF
CDR3 DNA: TGTGCCAGCAGCCCCGGGACAGGGCCAACTAATGAAAAACTGTTTTTT

V gene: TRBV13
D gene: TRBD2
clone size: -
J gene: TRBJ2-7
CDR3 protein: CASSIHQRGGSYEQYF
CDR3 DNA: TGTGCCAGCAGCATCCACCAGCGGGGGGGGTCCTACGAGCAGTACTTC

V gene: TRBV2
D gene: -
clone size: -
J gene: TRBJ2-1
CDR3 protein: CASRGIRDLYYNEQFF
CDR3 DNA: TGTGCCAGCAGGGGAATTCGGGACTTATACTACAATGAGCAGTTCTTC

V gene: TRBV27
D gene: -
clone size: -
J gene: TRBJ2-7
CDR3 protein: CASTKRAKSSYEQYF
CDR3 DNA: TGTGCCAGCACCAAAAGAGCGAAGAGCTCCTACGAGCAGTACTTC

V gene: TRBV25-1
D gene: -
clone size: -
J gene: TRBJ2-5
CDR3 protein: CASSEFAGPQETQYF
CDR3 DNA: TGTGCCAGCAGTGAATTCGCGGGCCCACAAGAGACCCAGTACTTC

V gene: TRBV10-3
D gene: TRBD2
clone size: -
J gene: TRBJ2-7
CDR3 protein: CAISKNKREATYEQYF
CDR3 DNA: TGTGCCATCAGTAAAAATAAGCGGGAGGCAACCTACGAGCAGTACTTC